This passage covers 31 T cell receptor beta chains from one sample sequenced in a study of T cells in Graves' hyperthyroidism and ophthalmopathy. RNA transcripts yielded amplified TCR beta CDR3 regions. RT-PCR in the first round (using the HTBI primer set) targeted the TCR CDR3. Each CDR3 protein gets one entry after TCRdb re-called the multiplex PCR reads with MiXCR. The sample lists a few hundred thousand distinct CDR3 sequences, 46% occurring once. Sequencing used peripheral blood or thyroid tissue (not recorded which). Receptor source: an adult woman with Graves' disease, either hyperthyroidism or ophthalmopathy (not recorded which).

This clonotype was seen repeatedly, ten times or more. In nucleotides, the CDR3 is TGCAGTGCTACGACCCGGGACAGGGGGAACACTGAAGCTTTCTTT. Its protein product is CSATTRDRGNTEAFF. This chain joins TRBV20-1 and TRBJ1-1, with 10 bases fitting TRBD1. Germline V CDR1 and CDR2: DFQATT, SNEGSKA (reference sequence). The J segment lost 1 base and the V segment lost 4 bases, leaving 6 bases of the junction unmatched. The CDR3 is made up of 15 amino acids.

This clonotype was counted ten times or more. The chain couples TRBV12-3 or TRBV12-4 to TRBJ2-5; 8 bases align to TRBD2. The ends lost 6 bases at V and 4 bases at J; junction bases unmatched: 10. This CDR3 spans 15 amino acids. The CDR3: CASRLSGSSGETQYF. The CDR3 DNA is TGTGCCAGCAGACTAAGCGGGAGTAGCGGAGAGACCCAGTACTTC.

This chain links TRBV7-2 with TRBJ2-5; D not resolved. Trimming left V 4 bases short and J 0 bases short, with 15 bases between. CDR3 size: 16 residues. Germline CDR1 is SGHTA and CDR2 is FQGNSA. The CDR3 loop is CASSSTRNGYQETQYF. In DNA form, the CDR3 reads TGTGCCAGCAGCTCCACTCGGAACGGCTACCAAGAGACCCAGTACTTC.

Points on this clonotype: Germline and junction disagree at one end, which may indicate a read error. This chain connects TRBV29-1 to TRBJ2-7, with D tentatively TRBD1 or TRBD2 (7 bases each). The CDR3 contains 13 residues. CDR1 is SQVTM, CDR2 ANQGSEA, per germline. In DNA, the CDR3 is TGCAGCATTGAGGGAGGGACAGTGTACGAGCAGTACTTC. Translated, it gives CSIEGGTVYEQYF.

This clonotype was seen a handful of times. The chain joins TRBV9 to TRBJ1-2, with a tentative D call TRBD1 (6 bases). The CDR3 is 15 amino acids. Germline V gene lookup returns CDR1 SGDLS and CDR2 YYNGEE. Trimming pared 4 bases from V and 0 bases from J, leaving 13 bases between. The CDR3 coding sequence is TGTGCCAGCAGCAAGAACAGGGTTTCTAACTATGGCTACACCTTC. As protein: CASSKNRVSNYGYTF.

The CDR3 spells CASSYRDGPLHF. For the CDR3, the DNA is TGTGCCAGCAGTTACCGGGACGGACCCCTCCACTTT. The chain carries TRBV12-3 or TRBV12-4 and TRBJ1-6; possible D gene TRBD1, 5 bases. Trimming left V 4 bases short and J 12 bases short, with 10 bases between. The CDR3 runs 12 residues.

This clonotype appeared a few times. The rearrangement joins TRBV9 to TRBJ2-3; D is uncertain. Germline V gene sequence: CDR1 SGDLS, CDR2 YYNGEE. The CDR3 is made up of 12 amino acids. The V gene lost 5 bases and the J gene lost 4 bases, with 8 bases spanning the gap. CDR3 sequence: CASRNVPDTQYF. As DNA, the CDR3 is TGTGCCAGCAGGAACGTCCCAGATACGCAGTATTTT.

This clonotype came up many times. The chain is built from TRBV5-1 and TRBJ2-7, with D perhaps matching TRBD1 (7 bases). The CDR3 totals 13 residues. The germline V gene has CDR1 SGHRS and CDR2 YFSETQ. The V end was cut by 4 bases, the J end by 7 bases, with 15 bases between. The CDR3 sequence is CASSRGDSGEQYF. The DNA of the CDR3 is TGCGCCAGCAGCCGCGGGGACAGCGGAGAGCAGTACTTC.

In this sample, this clonotype turned up many times. The rearrangement uses TRBV5-1 and TRBJ2-2, with D possibly being TRBD2 (5 bases). There are 15 residues in the CDR3. Germline V gene data show CDR1 as SGHRS and CDR2 as YFSETQ. The ends were cut back, 1 base at V and 6 bases at J, with 13 bases in the middle. CDR3 region: CASSLLEVDAGELFF. The CDR3 region has the DNA TGCGCCAGCAGCTTGCTGGAGGTTGACGCCGGGGAGCTGTTTTTT. The full variable domain, its missing parts supplied by reference TRBV5-1 and TRBJ2-2, is KAGVTQTPRYLIKTRGQQVTLSCSPISGHRSVSWYQQTPGQGLQFLFEYFSETQRNKGNFPGRFSGRQFSNSRSEMNVSTLELGDSALYLCASSLLEVDAGELFFGEGSRLTVL.

V gene TRBV20-1 combines with J gene TRBJ2-7; D not resolved. Germline lookup yields CDR1 DFQATT and CDR2 SNEGSKA (reference sequence). Trimming pared 6 bases from V and 3 bases from J, leaving 15 bases between. The CDR3 consists of 13 residues. The chain's CDR3 is CSARDRKIYEQYF. The CDR3 DNA sequence: TGCAGTGCCCGAGATCGGAAGATCTACGAGCAGTACTTC.

The gene calls are TRBV2 and TRBJ1-5; TRBD1 agrees at 7 bases. J gave up 6 bases and V 0 bases, and 8 bases lay outside the gene matches. This CDR3 is built from 16 residues. Germline V gives CDR1 SNHLY, CDR2 FYNNEI. DNA for the CDR3: TGTGCCAGCAGTGAAGCAAGCAGGGGGGTGGGTCAGCCCCAGCATTTT. It encodes CASSEASRGVGQPQHF.

V gene TRBV30 combines with J gene TRBJ1-2; D is ambiguous. Germline assignment: CDR1 GTSNPN and CDR2 SVGIG (reference sequence). This CDR3 is 12 amino acids long. The V end lost 0 bases, the J end lost 3 bases, and 5 bases lay between the germline ends. Here the CDR3 DNA reads TGTGCCTGGAGTGTACAGTACTATGGCTACACCTTC. Its protein product is CAWSVQYYGYTF. Full variable domain (missing parts from reference TRBV30 and TRBJ1-2): SQTIHQWPATLVQPVGSPLSLECTVEGTSNPNLYWYRQAAGRGLQLLFYSVGIGQISSEVPQNLSASRPQDRQFILSSKKLLLSDSGFYLCAWSVQYYGYTFGSGTRLTVV.

The chain recombines TRBV7-8 with TRBJ1-4; D uncertain. Trimming removed 5 bases from V and 11 bases from J, with 24 bases in between. The CDR3 consists of 16 residues. Per the germline V gene, CDR1 is SGHVS and CDR2 is FQNEAQ. The CDR3 is CASSGRLAGDLGKLFF. The CDR3 DNA is TGTGCCAGCAGCGGCAGACTAGCGGGCGACCTTGGGAAACTGTTTTTT.

This clonotype was counted ten times or more. The rearrangement joins TRBV19 to TRBJ2-2, with 7 bases identical to TRBD2. The CDR3 has 15 residues. The V gene's germline CDR1 is LNHDA and CDR2 SQIVND (reference sequence). J gave up 0 bases and V 5 bases, and 3 bases lay outside the gene matches. The CDR3 DNA follows: TGTGCCAGTAGTTGGGAGGGGACGAACACCGGGGAGCTGTTTTTT. Translation gives CASSWEGTNTGELFF.

As regards this clonotype: A much larger clone lies one base from this, so it may be a read error. The V gene is TRBV9, the J gene TRBJ1-1; D remains ambiguous. The germline gives CDR1 SGDLS, CDR2 YYNGEE. This CDR3 is built from 12 residues. Deletions cut 3 bases from V and 1 base from J, with 4 bases between. CDR3 nucleotides: TGTGCCAGCAGCGCGGCGAACACTGAAGCTTTCTTT. It translates to CASSAANTEAFF. Complete variable domain (other parts from reference TRBV9 and TRBJ1-1): DSGVTQTPKHLITATGQRVTLRCSPRSGDLSVYWYQQSLDQGLQFLIQYYNGEERAKGNILERFSAQQFPDLHSELNLSSLELGDSALYFCASSAANTEAFFGQGTRLTVV.

In this sample, this clonotype turned up a few times. The genes are TRBV28 and TRBJ1-1, with D hard to call. The germline V gene has CDR1 MDHEN and CDR2 SYDVKM. The length of the CDR3 is 13 residues. With 7 bases removed from V and 0 bases from J, the gap between germline ends came to 9 bases. The CDR3 coding sequence is TGTGCCAGCACCCGGACGGTGAACACTGAAGCTTTCTTT. As protein: CASTRTVNTEAFF.

This clonotype was counted between two and nine times. The chain carries TRBV28 and TRBJ1-4; D is unresolved. Germline V CDR1 and CDR2: MDHEN, SYDVKM. V dropped 6 bases and J dropped 4 bases, with 3 bases sitting between them. The CDR3 is 11 amino acids. In DNA form, the CDR3 reads TGTGCCAGCAGGATTAATGAAAAACTGTTTTTT. Translating it yields CASRINEKLFF.

The chain uses TRBV27 and TRBJ1-1; no definite D call. V was trimmed by 6 bases and J by 1 base, leaving 12 bases between them. The CDR3 runs to 14 residues. Germline V gives CDR1 MNHEY, CDR2 SMNVEV (reference sequence). The DNA for the CDR3 is TGTGCCAGCAGAATTGGACCGACGAACACTGAAGCTTTCTTT. Residues: CASRIGPTNTEAFF.

This clonotype was seen a few times. V and J are TRBV12-3 or TRBV12-4 and TRBJ1-6; D gene ambiguous. The germline V and J ends were trimmed by 6 bases and 8 bases, with 11 bases remaining between them. The CDR3 totals 13 residues. The CDR3 nucleotides read TGTGCCAGCAGACCTTGGTCGGATTCACCCCTCCACTTT. It is translated as CASRPWSDSPLHF.

This clonotype was counted at least ten times. The rearrangement uses TRBV5-1 and TRBJ2-7; the match to TRBD1 covers 8 bases. J lost 5 bases, V lost 4 bases, and 5 bases had no gene match. This CDR3 is built from 13 residues. Germline V gives CDR1 SGHRS, CDR2 YFSETQ. The CDR3 bases are TGCGCCAGCAGCGCTGACAGGGGACACGAGCAGTACTTC. The encoded protein is CASSADRGHEQYF.

The chain has TRBV20-1 and TRBJ1-6; D ambiguous. V lost 3 bases and J lost 4, with 7 bases in between. Germline CDR1 and CDR2: DFQATT and SNEGSKA (reference sequence). This CDR3 is built from 13 residues. The CDR3 coding sequence is TGCAGTGCTAGGGACTTTTATAATTCACCCCTCCACTTT. It specifies CSARDFYNSPLHF.

This clonotype occurred many times. The chain joins TRBV9 to TRBJ2-7; 14 bases match TRBD2. V was clipped by 4 bases and J by 6 bases; unmatched bases: 12. This CDR3 comprises 17 residues. CDR1 SGDLS and CDR2 YYNGEE come from the germline V gene. DNA of the CDR3: TGTGCCAGCAGCATCACCGGGACTAGCGGGAGTGCTTCCGAGCAGTACTTC. Translation: CASSITGTSGSASEQYF.

This clonotype was seen at least ten times. The chain recombines TRBV7-8 with TRBJ1-4; D uncertain. The CDR3 has 14 residues. V shed 4 bases and J shed 0 bases, with 6 bases lying between them. Germline values: CDR1 SGHVS, CDR2 FQNEAQ. CDR3 residues: CASSSRPTNEKLFF. CDR3 sequence (DNA): TGTGCCAGCAGCTCAAGGCCAACTAATGAAAAACTGTTTTTT. Together with reference TRBV7-8 and TRBJ1-4, the CDR3 gives the full variable domain: GAGVSQSPRYKVAKRGQDVALRCDPISGHVSLFWYQQALGQGPEFLTYFQNEAQLDKSGLPSDRFFAERPEGSVSTLKIQRTQQEDSAVYLCASSSRPTNEKLFFGSGTQLSVL.

The gene calls are TRBV20-1 and TRBJ1-2; a weak D match, TRBD1 (5 bases). This CDR3 is 11 amino acids long. Deletions cut 0 bases from V and 10 bases from J, with 9 bases between. CDR1 is DFQATT and CDR2 is SNEGSKA in the germline V gene (reference sequence). The CDR3 region has the DNA TGCAGTGCTAGAGAGGTTGGGGCCTACACCTTC. It encodes CSAREVGAYTF.

This clonotype was seen at least ten times. V gene TRBV7-2 combines with J gene TRBJ1-5, with D possibly matching TRBD1 (5 bases). CDR1 and CDR2 (germline): SGHTA, FQGNSA. This CDR3 is 14 amino acids long. V lost 4 bases and J 5 bases, leaving 12 bases between the germline ends. This CDR3 is CASSSRGGDQPQHF. CDR3 coding DNA: TGTGCCAGCAGCTCTCGCGGAGGGGATCAGCCCCAGCATTTT.

Points on this clonotype: It is likely a read error, because the conserved phenylalanine at the end of the CDR3 is missing. The DNA is omitted, as the CDR3 cannot be located on it reliably, and the CDR3 follows TCRdb's listing. The chain carries TRBV29-1 and TRBJ1-2. The CDR3 spans 9 amino acids, including both terminal residues. Germline V gives CDR1 SQVTM, CDR2 ANQGSEA. CDR3: CSVEGGFSY.

The gene calls are TRBV5-4 and TRBJ2-3, with a possible D match to TRBD1 (5 bases). V was shortened by 2 bases and J by 5 bases, with 12 bases between the two germline ends. This CDR3 comprises 14 residues. The germline V gene has CDR1 SGHNT and CDR2 YYREEE (reference sequence). In nucleotides, the CDR3 is TGTGCCAGCAGCTTTTCTGGGGCGAAAGATACGCAGTATTTT. Translating it yields CASSFSGAKDTQYF.

This clonotype was observed many times. The chain joins TRBV7-2 to TRBJ1-3, with D possibly matching TRBD1 (5 bases). Germline CDR1 reads SGHTA; CDR2 reads FQGNSA. CDR3 length: 14 amino acids. Between the trimmed V and J ends, which lost 3 bases and 4 bases, there was a span of 10 bases. The CDR3 protein is CASSFGGTGNTIYF. The CDR3 DNA follows: TGTGCCAGCAGCTTCGGGGGAACAGGAAACACCATATATTTT.

The gene calls are TRBV29-1 and TRBJ1-4; 10 bases line up with TRBD1. Germline CDR1 SQVTM, CDR2 ANQGSEA. The V gene end was trimmed by 7 bases and the J gene end by 8 bases; junction bases not matched to a gene: 7. This CDR3 has 13 residues. In DNA, the CDR3 is TGCAGCGCTAGGACAGGGGGGGGCGAAAAACTGTTTTTT. It specifies CSARTGGGEKLFF.

This clonotype was counted a few times. The chain recombines TRBV19 with TRBJ2-7; maybe TRBD2 (5 bases). CDR1 is LNHDA, CDR2 SQIVND, per germline (reference sequence). With 1 base removed from V and 10 bases from J, the gap between germline ends came to 8 bases. This CDR3 has 11 residues. In DNA, the CDR3 is TGTGCCAGTAGTATAGGAGCGGAACAGTACTTC. Its protein is CASSIGAEQYF.

This clonotype was seen more than once but under ten times. This rearrangement joins TRBV6-1 to TRBJ2-5; D could derive from TRBD1 or TRBD2 (6 bases each). Germline V CDR1 and CDR2: MNHNS, SASEGT. This CDR3 is built from 17 residues. V lost 6 bases and J 4 bases, leaving 24 bases between the germline ends. CDR3 loop: CASSSRWGAVDGETQYF. The CDR3 nucleotides read TGTGCCAGCAGCTCACGGTGGGGGGCGGTGGATGGAGAGACCCAGTACTTC.